This TCR beta chain was observed in a study of cytomegalovirus exposure and HLA in healthy donors. Overall study findings and caveats: Productive rates of about 87% or about 30% were seen for most TCR beta V segments in an earlier analysis. Some segments of the V type, notably TRBV6-2 and TRBV6-3, were excluded as indistinguishable.

Looked up from germline, CDR1 is SGHRS and CDR2 is YFSETQ. After removal of 3 bases from V and 3 bases from J, the junction contained 5 bases not matched to a gene. The CDR3 totals 15 residues. Primers: 60 Vbeta forward and 13 Jbeta reverse. Sequencing was performed with immunoSEQ multiplex PCR; in TCRdb, only in-frame clones are kept and a portion is missing. The sample contains about 120,000 clones, about 78% of which appear only once. With respect to this clone: Antigen unknown.

Input material: PBMCs. This chain uses TRBV5-1 with TRBJ2-7; 11 bases are a match to TRBD2. The TCR originated in a woman between 40 and 55 years old in good health and CMV-seropositive. CDR3 region: CASSSLAGVDYEQYF. The CDR3 region has the DNA TGCGCCAGCAGCTCACTAGCGGGGGTTGACTACGAGCAGTACTTC.